The rows below give T cell receptor beta chains drawn from one sample of a study of PD-1 blockade in classical Hodgkin lymphoma. This table comes from immunoSEQ multiplex PCR, and its TCRdb copy is limited to in-frame clones, with some not included. In the table there are more than 95,000 clones, approximately 89% of which are singletons. Here the sequenced sample was peripheral blood mononuclear cells (PBMCs), taken before the fourth cycle of nivolumab. All receptors come from a human donor with classical Hodgkin lymphoma. The CDR3 runs from the conserved cysteine through the conserved F or W.

J | V | CDR3
TRBJ2-7 | TRBV5-4 | CASSPHDRGAYYEQYF
TRBJ2-2 | TRBV5-1 | CASSSPSGSNTGELFF
TRBJ1-3 | TRBV2 | CASQGSSGNTIYF
TRBJ2-2 | TRBV6-5 | CASSFGGELFF
TRBJ2-3 | TRBV5-1 | CASSLSAEPDTQYF
TRBJ2-3 | TRBV5-1 | CASSRVAGVGTDTQYF
TRBJ2-7 | TRBV6-1 | CASSEGLAGVRYEQYF
TRBJ1-3 | TRBV21-1 | CASSCGGPGNTIYF
TRBJ2-1 | TRBV2 | CASNRAGNGNEQFF
TRBJ2-7 | TRBV7-2 | CASSLGDKAYEQYF
TRBJ1-2 | TRBV7-2 | CASSSRGVYGYTF
TRBJ1-1 | TRBV5-1 | CASSLGPPGEAFF
TRBJ1-2 | TRBV5-3 | CARSSSINRHYGYTF
TRBJ1-2 | TRBV7-2 | CASSLGDRGWYGYTF
TRBJ1-5 | TRBV4-1 | CASSPTALGQGRKSNQPQHF
TRBJ1-4 | TRBV11-2 | CASSSIRGPNEKLFF
TRBJ2-7 | TRBV19 | CASSIPGFYDEQYF
TRBJ1-2 | TRBV5-1 | CASSSWTGNNYGYTF
TRBJ1-4 | TRBV19 | CASSSRPGLGGTNEKLFF
TRBJ2-1 | TRBV7-9 | CASSRVAGGLHEQFF
TRBJ2-4 | TRBV27 | CASRSSGKGIQYF
TRBJ1-1 | TRBV5-4 | CASSSGPGRGQALAEAFF
TRBJ2-1 | TRBV25-1 | CASSADPWGSNEQFF
TRBJ2-2 | TRBV19 | CASSAGTLDTGELFF
TRBJ2-4 | TRBV6-1 | CASSEVIGGAKNIQYF
TRBJ2-7 | TRBV2 | CASSSGGREYEQYF
TRBJ1-2 | TRBV6-4 | CASSTRGGEVYGYTF
TRBJ1-1 | TRBV30 | CAWSVQGFTEAFF
TRBJ1-1 | TRBV19 | CASSIEDRGQTEAFF
TRBJ2-5 | TRBV27 | CASSLQGMAYQETQYF
TRBJ2-7 | TRBV4-1 | CASSQPTGVEQYF
TRBJ2-1 | TRBV7-9 | CASSLEGRNEQFF
TRBJ2-5 | TRBV7-9 | CASSQEPTLKETQYF
TRBJ2-5 | TRBV7-2 | CASSLGLAWETQYF
TRBJ2-1 | TRBV5-6 | CASSVGDRMGNEQFF
TRBJ1-3 | TRBV11-2 | CASSLEGRKGRSSGNTIYF
TRBJ2-7 | TRBV2 | CASSNTGYEQYF
TRBJ1-1 | TRBV5-8 | CASSLQEMNTEAFF
TRBJ2-1 | TRBV13 | CASRYGNEQFF
TRBJ2-3 | TRBV13 | CASSETQGADTQYF
TRBJ1-4 | TRBV6-5 | CASSRVSNEKLFF
TRBJ1-2 | TRBV6-1 | CASSEGTAIGNGYTF
TRBJ1-1 | TRBV4-2 | CASSQVLGNTEAFF
TRBJ1-1 | TRBV19 | CASSPRPDTEAFF
TRBJ1-5 | TRBV7-2 | CASSLAPVGNSNQPQHF
TRBJ2-7 | TRBV7-6 | CASSLGQGAGEQYF
TRBJ1-4 | TRBV27 | CASSFEASHHNEKLFF
TRBJ2-2 | TRBV23-1 | CASPLILGQGTGELFF
TRBJ2-5 | TRBV5-4 | CASSMLAGTYLTQYF
TRBJ2-2 | TRBV5-5 | CASSLLHVDTGELFF
TRBJ2-3 | TRBV9 | CASSVAGTARGTDTQYF
TRBJ2-5 | TRBV6-5 | CASSYTWDVGTETQYF
TRBJ2-1 | TRBV6-5 | CASSYSRTVSYNEQFF
TRBJ1-1 | TRBV12-5 | CASGLGLNTEAFF
TRBJ2-3 | TRBV5-4 | CASSLETSGPTDTQYF
TRBJ2-1 | TRBV28 | CASSRGTDGGSGNEQFF
TRBJ1-1 | TRBV10-3 | CAIRSSTEAFF